What follows are 32 T cell receptor beta chains derived from one specimen sequenced in a study of T cell repertoires in cytomegalovirus infection. TCRdb passed the reads through MiXCR, listing each CDR3 protein once. This repertoire shows 830,000 or so distinct CDR3 sequences, 32% found once; its top ten account for around 12%. No antigens are known for them. The sequences come from cultured CD8+ T cells from PBMCs, collected from culture after CMV antigen stimulation. Source of these receptors: a human donor in good health (CMV status not recorded). Some clones in this sample may be carry-over from other donors' samples.

The rearrangement joins TRBV11-3 to TRBJ1-1; D possibly corresponds to TRBD1 (5 bases). V lost 5 bases and J lost 5, with 12 bases in between. CDR3 length equals 13 residues. Germline V gene lookup returns CDR1 SGHNT and CDR2 YENEEA. The CDR3 DNA is TGTGCCAGCAGCGCCCCGGGACTAACTGAAGCTTTCTTT. Translated, it gives CASSAPGLTEAFF. The whole variable domain, filled in from reference TRBV11-3 and TRBJ1-1, reads EAGVVQSPRYKIIEKKQPVAFWCNPISGHNTLYWYLQNLGQGPELLIRYENEEAVDDSQLPKDRFSAERLKGVDSTLKIQPAELGDSAVYLCASSAPGLTEAFFGQGTRLTVV.

In its sample, this clonotype was seen a few times. This sequence joins TRBV4-1 and TRBJ2-7; D ambiguous. Germline CDR1 MGHRA, CDR2 YSYEKL. The CDR3 covers 14 residues. V was shortened by 6 bases and J by 3 bases, with 15 bases between the two germline ends. The DNA of the CDR3 is TGCGCCAGCAGTTGGGGTATTGATATCTACGAGCAGTACTTC. Amino acid sequence: CASSWGIDIYEQYF.

To note about this clonotype: At one end the junction does not follow the germline gene, possibly because of a read error. The V call is TRBV9, the J call TRBJ2-7; 9 bases agree with TRBD1. This CDR3 has 14 amino acids. The germline CDR1 and CDR2 sequences are SGDLS and YYNGEE. CDR3 amino acids: CTSSEGTGLDEQYF. CDR3 in DNA: TGTACCAGCAGCGAGGGGACAGGGTTAGACGAGCAGTACTTC.

The chain has TRBV4-1 and TRBJ1-6, with D tentatively TRBD1 (5 bases). Trimming left V 1 base short and J 6 bases short, with 10 bases between. Germline V gene sequence: CDR1 MGHRA, CDR2 YSYEKL. This CDR3 region has 15 residues. The CDR3 sequence is CASSQARAPNSPLHF. CDR3 sequence (DNA): TGCGCCAGCAGCCAAGCCAGGGCCCCTAATTCACCCCTCCACTTT.

This clonotype was observed at least ten times. The J gene is TRBJ2-1, the V gene TRBV7-6; 7 bases map to TRBD2. The germline V gene has CDR1 SGHVS and CDR2 FNYEAQ. V lost 1 base, J lost 2 bases, and 5 bases stayed unmatched. This CDR3 is built from 16 residues. CDR3 region: CASSLGGGSAYNEQFF. Written as DNA, the CDR3 is TGTGCCAGCAGCTTAGGGGGGGGTTCGGCCTACAATGAGCAGTTCTTC. Full variable domain (outside the CDR3, taken from reference TRBV7-6 and TRBJ2-1): GAGVSQSPRYKVTKRGQDVALRCDPISGHVSLYWYRQALGQGPEFLTYFNYEAQQDKSGLPNDRFSAERPEGSISTLTIQRTEQRDSAMYRCASSLGGGSAYNEQFFGPGTRLTVL.

This clonotype occurred many times. V and J are TRBV2 and TRBJ2-3; 13 nucleotides agree with TRBD2. The germline CDR1 and CDR2 sequences are SNHLY and FYNNEI. V dropped 11 bases and J dropped 5; count of bases not matched to a gene: 19. The length of the CDR3 is 18 residues. The CDR3 nucleotides read TGTGCCGGGGGTCGGCCGTCGGGACTAGCGGGGATAGAAGATACGCAGTATTTT. Residues: CAGGRPSGLAGIEDTQYF.

This clonotype was detected only a few times. J is TRBJ1-6 and V is TRBV7-9; weak D call: TRBD1 (5 bases). The germline gives CDR1 SEHNR, CDR2 FQNEAQ (reference sequence). Trimming took off 6 bases at V and 6 bases at J, with 15 bases between the two ends. The CDR3 sequence is 15 residues long. The CDR3 DNA reads TGTGCCAGCAGGCCCGAAGGGGCCCCTAATTCACCCCTCCACTTT. This gives the protein CASRPEGAPNSPLHF. Using reference TRBV7-9 and TRBJ1-6 for the parts outside the CDR3, the full variable domain is DTGVSQNPRHKITKRGQNVTFRCDPISEHNRLYWYRQTLGQGPEFLTYFQNEAQLEKSRLLSDRFSAERPKGSFSTLEIQRTEQGDSAMYLCASRPEGAPNSPLHFGNGTRLTVT.

This clonotype was detected a few times. CDR3 sequence reads: CASSQDGTGSTDTQYF. The CDR3 region has the DNA TGCGCCAGCAGCCAGGACGGGACAGGGAGCACAGATACGCAGTATTTT. The chain carries TRBV4-3 and TRBJ2-3, with 9 positions matching TRBD1. Germline CDR1 is LGHNA and CDR2 is YSLEER. This CDR3 is 16 amino acids long. V was pared by 3 bases and J by 0 bases, with 4 bases of the junction left unmatched.

This sequence joins TRBV12-3 or TRBV12-4 and TRBJ2-5; 8 bases align to TRBD2. The V segment lost 8 bases and the J segment 4 bases; nucleotides outside the gene matches: 3. This CDR3 is built from 12 residues. The CDR3 bases are TGTGCCAGCTACGGGGGGGGAGAGACCCAGTACTTC. It is translated as CASYGGGETQYF.

About this clonotype: A much larger clone differs by one base, so this may be a read error. The chain couples TRBV7-9 to TRBJ2-3, with D possibly matching TRBD1 (5 bases). CDR1 is SEHNR, CDR2 FQNEAQ, per germline (reference sequence). The CDR3 covers 14 residues. As DNA, the CDR3 is TGTGCCGGCAGCTTAGAAGGGGCTATAGATACGCAGTATTTT. This gives the protein CAGSLEGAIDTQYF.

This clonotype was seen many times. The rearrangement joins TRBV12-3 or TRBV12-4 to TRBJ1-2; D is unresolved. This CDR3 is 13 amino acids long. The germline V and J ends were trimmed by 6 bases and 4 bases, with 12 bases remaining between them. As DNA, the CDR3 is TGTGCCAGCAGCTCTGGGAAGCTCTATGGCTACACCTTC. Translation: CASSSGKLYGYTF.

The rearrangement links TRBV15 to TRBJ2-7; D might be TRBD1 (6 bases). This CDR3 contains 15 residues. CDR1 and CDR2 (germline): LNHNV, YYDKDF (reference sequence). V was cut by 1 base and J by 0 bases, with 10 bases left in between. The CDR3, as DNA: TGTGCCACCAGCAGAGGATGGGACACCTCCTACGAGCAGTACGTC. It specifies CATSRGWDTSYEQYV.

This clonotype was recorded a few times. The rearrangement joins TRBV6-1 to TRBJ1-4; D gene ambiguous. CDR3 size: 11 residues. From germline, CDR1 is MNHNS and CDR2 SASEGT. Trimming removed 6 bases from V and 6 bases from J, with 5 bases in between. CDR3 sequence (DNA): TGTGCCAGCAGGGGCTATGAAAAACTGTTTTTT. This codes for CASRGYEKLFF.

In its sample, this clonotype was seen a few times. The chain links TRBV12-3 or TRBV12-4 to TRBJ2-7; D tentatively reads TRBD1 or TRBD2 (5 bases each). The V and J ends lost 1 base and 5 bases respectively, with 9 bases between them. The CDR3 is 13 residues long. CDR3 amino acids: CASSLGGFDEQYF. The CDR3 nucleotides are TGTGCCAGCAGTTTAGGGGGGTTCGACGAGCAGTACTTC.

There are many counts of this clonotype. Here the CDR3 DNA reads TGTGCCAGCAGCCTGGGACTGACAGGGGTAAAGCGTCAGCCCCAGCATTTT. Translating gives CASSLGLTGVKRQPQHF. The rearrangement links TRBV7-2 to TRBJ1-5; 8 bases are a match to TRBD1. CDR3 size: 17 residues. Germline values: CDR1 SGHTA, CDR2 FQGNSA. J gave up 6 bases and V 5 bases, and 15 bases lay outside the gene matches.

The sample holds one count of this clonotype. Possible read error: a much larger clone is one base away. The chain uses TRBV7-9 and TRBJ1-4; TRBD1 matches at 12 bases. The CDR3 is 19 amino acids. CDR1 and CDR2 from the germline V gene are SEHNR and FQNEAQ (reference sequence). Here the CDR3 reads CTSSTTTRDRGQTNEKLFF. CDR3 sequence (DNA): TGTACCAGCAGCACGACGACCCGGGACAGGGGGCAAACTAATGAAAAACTGTTTTTT.

V is TRBV7-9 and J is TRBJ2-5; 14 bases match TRBD2. Germline V gives CDR1 SEHNR, CDR2 FQNEAQ (reference sequence). V was clipped by 5 bases and J by 4 bases; unmatched bases: 12. The CDR3 is made up of 18 amino acids. CDR3 sequence (DNA): TGTGCCAGCAGCGGTTCGGGACTAGCGGGGGAGTATGGAGAGACCCAGTACTTC. Its protein product is CASSGSGLAGEYGETQYF.

This clonotype showed up just a few times. The chain links TRBV6-1 to TRBJ1-6; 8 nucleotides line up with TRBD1. The CDR3 runs to 16 residues. The J segment lost 9 bases and the V segment lost 3 bases, leaving 10 bases of the junction unmatched. Per germline, CDR1 MNHNS and CDR2 SASEGT. The CDR3: CASSEAPGQGASPLHF. The CDR3 bases are TGTGCCAGCAGTGAGGCGCCTGGGCAGGGGGCTTCACCCCTCCACTTT.

In DNA form, the CDR3 reads TGTGCCAGCAGCACTAGCGGGGCCGCTAGCACAGATACGCAGTATTTT. Protein: CASSTSGAASTDTQYF. The gene calls are TRBV7-3 and TRBJ2-3; 10 bases are a match to TRBD2. The CDR3 length is 16 residues. With 5 bases clipped from V and 0 bases from J, the junction kept 5 bases outside the gene matches. Germline CDR1 and CDR2: SGHTA and FQGTGA.

This chain uses TRBV3-1 with TRBJ2-5; D perhaps matches TRBD2 (5 bases). Per the germline V gene, CDR1 is LGHDT and CDR2 is YNNKEL (reference sequence). This CDR3 is built from 14 residues. V was clipped by 5 bases and J by 5 bases, with 15 bases between them. The CDR3 sequence: CASSDGPERETQYF. The CDR3 DNA sequence: TGTGCCAGCAGCGATGGACCCGAGCGGGAGACCCAGTACTTC.

This clonotype was detected only a few times. The gene calls are TRBV7-9 and TRBJ1-1, with D uncertain. The germline gives CDR1 SEHNR, CDR2 FQNEAQ (reference sequence). The germline V and J ends were trimmed by 5 bases and 5 bases, with 15 bases remaining between them. The CDR3 has 14 amino acids. The CDR3 nucleotides are TGTGCCAGCAGCCAAATTGAATTGCGGACTGAAGCTTTCTTT. The encoded protein is CASSQIELRTEAFF.

Here the CDR3 DNA reads TGTGCCAGCAGCTCAAAGAGACAGGGGAGTTCCTATAATTCACCCCTCCACTTT. As protein: CASSSKRQGSSYNSPLHF. This chain connects TRBV7-9 to TRBJ1-6; 8 nucleotides agree with TRBD1. The CDR3 covers 18 residues. Germline values: CDR1 SEHNR, CDR2 FQNEAQ (reference sequence). Losses at the gene ends were 4 bases for V and 1 base for J; bases not matched to a gene: 9.

The chain combines TRBV20-1 with TRBJ2-1; 7 positions match TRBD1. The CDR3 totals 17 residues. Germline lookup yields CDR1 DFQATT and CDR2 SNEGSKA (reference sequence). The V and J ends lost 0 bases and 5 bases, in that order; junction bases with no gene match: 13. The DNA of the CDR3 is TGCAGTGCTAGAGATAGGGACAGAACGAAACCTGACAATGAGCAGTTCTTC. It specifies CSARDRDRTKPDNEQFF.

This clonotype was detected only a few times. The CDR3 spells CASSPTGDDYGYTF. The DNA for the CDR3 is TGTGCCAGCAGCCCGACAGGGGATGACTATGGCTACACCTTC. The chain carries TRBV7-9 and TRBJ1-2; 8 positions agree with TRBD1. The CDR3 contains 14 residues. CDR1 SEHNR and CDR2 FQNEAQ come from the germline V gene (reference sequence). V was clipped by 5 bases and J by 3 bases; unmatched bases: 5.

The chain has TRBV27 and TRBJ2-1; D is perhaps TRBD1 (5 bases). V was cut by 6 bases and J by 7 bases, with 16 bases left in between. The CDR3 is made up of 14 amino acids. The germline V gene has CDR1 MNHEY and CDR2 SMNVEV (reference sequence). The DNA of the CDR3 is TGTGCCAGCAGAGGATTTGGGGCCAGGAATGAGCAGTTCTTC. This gives the protein CASRGFGARNEQFF.

V gene TRBV12-3 or TRBV12-4 combines with J gene TRBJ2-2, with D perhaps being TRBD1 or TRBD2 (6 bases each). This CDR3 is 16 amino acids long. V was pared by 4 bases and J by 1 base, with 13 bases between. The chain's CDR3 is CASSSLGGRNTGELFF. CDR3 nucleotide sequence: TGTGCCAGCAGTTCCCTCGGGGGCCGGAACACCGGGGAGCTGTTTTTT.

The rearrangement links TRBV7-9 to TRBJ2-5, with 11 bases that match TRBD2. The CDR3 runs 20 residues. V lost 7 bases to trimming and J lost 2 bases; unmatched junction nucleotides: 21. Per the germline V gene, CDR1 is SEHNR and CDR2 is FQNEAQ (reference sequence). This CDR3 is CASTQTRLLAGGRVQETQYF. As DNA, the CDR3 is TGTGCCAGCACCCAGACAAGGTTGCTAGCGGGGGGACGGGTACAAGAGACCCAGTACTTC.

There are a few counts of this clonotype. The V gene is TRBV6-5, the J gene TRBJ2-5, with TRBD2 matching over 9 bases. The germline gives CDR1 MNHEY, CDR2 SVGAGI. The length of the CDR3 is 14 residues. The junction had 5 bases not matched to a gene; V was cut back by 4 bases and J by 5 bases. In DNA, the CDR3 is TGTGCCAGCAGTTCGGGACTAGCTTGGGAGACCCAGTACTTC. Its translation is CASSSGLAWETQYF.

The chain links TRBV6-5 to TRBJ1-2; D perhaps matches TRBD1 (6 bases). The CDR3 totals 19 residues. Germline V gene sequence: CDR1 MNHEY, CDR2 SVGAGI. Trimming stripped 8 bases from V and 6 bases from J, with 34 bases between. The DNA of the CDR3 is TGTGCCAGCGCTACCCAGGTTAGCGGCTTCCTGATGACAGGACATGGCTACACCTTC. It is translated as CASATQVSGFLMTGHGYTF.

The chain joins TRBV7-3 to TRBJ2-1, with 9 bases fitting TRBD1. The V segment lost 5 bases and the J segment 4 bases; nucleotides outside the gene matches: 9. Germline loops: CDR1 SGHTA, CDR2 FQGTGA. The CDR3 is 16 amino acids. CDR3 loop: CASSVPGQGQYNEQFF. CDR3 nucleotides: TGTGCCAGCAGCGTACCGGGACAGGGACAATACAATGAGCAGTTCTTC.

The chain has TRBV7-6 and TRBJ2-3, with 7 bases lining up with TRBD1. Germline V gene data show CDR1 as SGHVS and CDR2 as FNYEAQ. CDR3 length equals 16 residues. The trim removed 5 bases at V and 1 base at J, leaving 9 bases unmatched. The CDR3 here is CASSLPRDRGTDTQYF. The CDR3 DNA sequence: TGTGCCAGCAGCCTACCCCGCGACAGGGGCACAGATACGCAGTATTTT.

This clonotype occurred many times. The V and J genes are TRBV7-2 and TRBJ1-5, with 9 bases fitting TRBD1. Trimming cost V 2 bases and J 1 base; bases outside gene matches: 3. This CDR3 is 16 amino acids long. Germline CDR1 is SGHTA and CDR2 is FQGNSA. CDR3 loop: CASSLRTGASNQPQHF. Here the CDR3 DNA reads TGTGCCAGCAGCTTACGGACAGGGGCCAGCAATCAGCCCCAGCATTTT.